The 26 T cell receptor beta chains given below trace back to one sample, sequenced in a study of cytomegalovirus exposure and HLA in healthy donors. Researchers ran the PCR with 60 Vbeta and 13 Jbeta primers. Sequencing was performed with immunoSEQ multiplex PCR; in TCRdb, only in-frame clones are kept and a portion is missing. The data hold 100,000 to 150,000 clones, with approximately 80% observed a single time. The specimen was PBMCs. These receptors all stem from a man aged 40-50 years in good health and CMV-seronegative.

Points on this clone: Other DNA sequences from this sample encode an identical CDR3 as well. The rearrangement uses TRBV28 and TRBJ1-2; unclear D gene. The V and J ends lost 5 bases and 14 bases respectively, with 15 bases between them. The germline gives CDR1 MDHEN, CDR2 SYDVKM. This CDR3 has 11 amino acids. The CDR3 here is CASSTPPARTF. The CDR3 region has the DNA TGTGCCAGCAGTACTCCACCCGCCAGGACCTTC.

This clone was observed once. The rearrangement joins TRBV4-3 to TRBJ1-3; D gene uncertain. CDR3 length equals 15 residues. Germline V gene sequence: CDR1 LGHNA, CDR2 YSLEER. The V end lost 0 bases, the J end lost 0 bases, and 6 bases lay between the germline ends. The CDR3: CASSQERFSGNTIYF. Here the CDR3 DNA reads TGCGCCAGCAGCCAAGAGAGATTCTCTGGAAACACCATATATTTT.

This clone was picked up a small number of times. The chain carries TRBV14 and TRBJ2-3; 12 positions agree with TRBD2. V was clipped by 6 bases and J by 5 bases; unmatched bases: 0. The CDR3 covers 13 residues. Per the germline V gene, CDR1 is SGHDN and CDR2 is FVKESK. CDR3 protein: CASRTSGGDTQYF. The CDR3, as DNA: TGTGCCAGCAGGACTAGCGGGGGAGATACGCAGTATTTT.

CDR3: CASRDRGQEAFF. CDR3 nucleotide sequence: TGTGCCAGCAGGGACAGGGGGCAGGAAGCTTTCTTT. The chain is built from TRBV6-6 and TRBJ1-1, with 11 bases lining up with TRBD1. This CDR3 comprises 12 residues. Germline CDR1 and CDR2: MNHNY and SVGAGI (reference sequence). V gave up 6 bases and J gave up 8 bases; unmatched junction bases: 2.

The DNA for the CDR3 is TGTGCCAGCAGCTTAGTTTTGTGGGGGGGGTCCTACAATGAGCAGTTCTTC. This codes for CASSLVLWGGSYNEQFF. This chain uses TRBV7-2 with TRBJ2-1; 7 bases are shared with TRBD2. This CDR3 comprises 17 residues. Looked up from germline, CDR1 is SGHTA and CDR2 is FQGNSA. The J segment lost 1 base and the V segment lost 1 base, leaving 7 bases of the junction unmatched.

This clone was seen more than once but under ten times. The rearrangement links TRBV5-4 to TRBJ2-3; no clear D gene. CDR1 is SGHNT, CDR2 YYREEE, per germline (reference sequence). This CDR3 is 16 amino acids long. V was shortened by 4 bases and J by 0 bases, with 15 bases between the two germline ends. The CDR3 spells CASSARRLSSTDTQYF. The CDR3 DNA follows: TGTGCCAGCAGCGCCCGCAGGTTATCTAGCACAGATACGCAGTATTTT.

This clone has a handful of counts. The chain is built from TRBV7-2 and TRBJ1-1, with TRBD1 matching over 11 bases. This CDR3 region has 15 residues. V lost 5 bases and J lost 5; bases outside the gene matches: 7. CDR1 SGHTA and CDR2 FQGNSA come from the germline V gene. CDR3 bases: TGTGCCAGCAGCCCAAGGGGACAGGGGGGAACTGAAGCTTTCTTT. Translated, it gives CASSPRGQGGTEAFF.

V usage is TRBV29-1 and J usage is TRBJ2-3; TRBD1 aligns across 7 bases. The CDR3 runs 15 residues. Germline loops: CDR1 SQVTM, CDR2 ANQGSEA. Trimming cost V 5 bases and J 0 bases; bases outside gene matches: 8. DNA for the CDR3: TGCAGCGTTTCCGGGACAGCCATGAGCACAGATACGCAGTATTTT. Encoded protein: CSVSGTAMSTDTQYF.

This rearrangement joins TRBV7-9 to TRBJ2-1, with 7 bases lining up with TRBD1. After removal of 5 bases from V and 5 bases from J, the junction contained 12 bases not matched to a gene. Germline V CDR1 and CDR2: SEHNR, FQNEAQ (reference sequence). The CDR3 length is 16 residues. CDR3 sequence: CASSEGGQNLNNEQFF. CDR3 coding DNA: TGTGCCAGCAGCGAAGGGGGACAGAATCTAAACAATGAGCAGTTCTTC.

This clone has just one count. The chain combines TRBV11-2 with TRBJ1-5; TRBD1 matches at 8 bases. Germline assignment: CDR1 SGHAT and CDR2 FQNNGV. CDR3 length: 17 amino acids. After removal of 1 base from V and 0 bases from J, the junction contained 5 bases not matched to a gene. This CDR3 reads CASSLAPGQDSNQPQHF. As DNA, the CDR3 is TGTGCCAGCAGCTTAGCGCCGGGACAGGATAGCAATCAGCCCCAGCATTTT.

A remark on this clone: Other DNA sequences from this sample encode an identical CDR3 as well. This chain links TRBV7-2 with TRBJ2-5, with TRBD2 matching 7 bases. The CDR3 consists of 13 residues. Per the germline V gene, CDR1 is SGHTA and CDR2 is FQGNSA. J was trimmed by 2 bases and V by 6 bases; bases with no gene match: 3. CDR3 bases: TGTGCCAGCAGTCCGGGACTACAAGAGACCCAGTACTTC. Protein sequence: CASSPGLQETQYF.

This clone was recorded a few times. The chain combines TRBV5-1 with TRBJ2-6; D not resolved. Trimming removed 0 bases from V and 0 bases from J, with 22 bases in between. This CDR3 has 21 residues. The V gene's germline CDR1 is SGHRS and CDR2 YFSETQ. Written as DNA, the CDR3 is TGCGCCAGCAGCTTGGCCACGGCAGGTCGGCCCCTCAGCTCTGGGGCCAACGTCCTGACTTTC. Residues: CASSLATAGRPLSSGANVLTF.

As DNA, the CDR3 is TGTGCCAGCAGCTCAGACATCTCCTACGAGCAGTACTTC. Translation gives CASSSDISYEQYF. The chain combines TRBV7-3 with TRBJ2-7; no clear D. The V gene lost 4 bases and the J gene lost 0 bases, with 7 bases spanning the gap. This CDR3 is built from 13 residues. Looked up from germline, CDR1 is SGHTA and CDR2 is FQGTGA.

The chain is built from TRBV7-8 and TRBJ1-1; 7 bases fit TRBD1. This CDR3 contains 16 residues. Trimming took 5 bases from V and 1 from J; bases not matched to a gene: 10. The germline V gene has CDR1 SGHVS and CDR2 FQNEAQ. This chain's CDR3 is CASSRRDRSSNTEAFF. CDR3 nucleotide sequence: TGTGCCAGCAGCCGAAGGGACAGATCTTCGAACACTGAAGCTTTCTTT. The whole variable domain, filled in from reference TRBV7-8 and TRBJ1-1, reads GAGVSQSPRYKVAKRGQDVALRCDPISGHVSLFWYQQALGQGPEFLTYFQNEAQLDKSGLPSDRFFAERPEGSVSTLKIQRTQQEDSAVYLCASSRRDRSSNTEAFFGQGTRLTVV.

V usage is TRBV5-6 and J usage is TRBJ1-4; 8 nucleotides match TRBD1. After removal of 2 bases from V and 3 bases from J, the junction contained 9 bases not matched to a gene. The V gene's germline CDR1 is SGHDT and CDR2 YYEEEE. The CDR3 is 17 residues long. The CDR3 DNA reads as TGTGCCAGCAGCTTTGCCGGACAGGGTAATGCTAATGAAAAACTGTTTTTT. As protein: CASSFAGQGNANEKLFF.

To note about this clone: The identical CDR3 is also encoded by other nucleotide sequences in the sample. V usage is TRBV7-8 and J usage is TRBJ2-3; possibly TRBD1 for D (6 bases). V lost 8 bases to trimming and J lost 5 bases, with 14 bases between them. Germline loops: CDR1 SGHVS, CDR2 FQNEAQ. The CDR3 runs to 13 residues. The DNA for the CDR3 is TGTGCCAGCGATAGGGGGATTCAAGATACGCAGTATTTT. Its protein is CASDRGIQDTQYF.

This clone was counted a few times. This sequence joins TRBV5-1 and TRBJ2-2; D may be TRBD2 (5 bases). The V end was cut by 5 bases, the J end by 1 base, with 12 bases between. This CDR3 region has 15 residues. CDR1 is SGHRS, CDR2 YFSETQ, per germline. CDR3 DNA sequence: TGCGCCAGCAGTTTTAACGGACTGAACACCGGGGAGCTGTTTTTT. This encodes CASSFNGLNTGELFF.

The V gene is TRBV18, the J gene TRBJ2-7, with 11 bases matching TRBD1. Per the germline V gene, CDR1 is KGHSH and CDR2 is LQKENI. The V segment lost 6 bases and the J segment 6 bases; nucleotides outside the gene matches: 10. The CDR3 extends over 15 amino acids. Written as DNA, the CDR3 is TGTGCCAGCTCCTCATCTCGGGACAGGGGGACCGAGCAGTACTTC. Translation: CASSSSRDRGTEQYF.

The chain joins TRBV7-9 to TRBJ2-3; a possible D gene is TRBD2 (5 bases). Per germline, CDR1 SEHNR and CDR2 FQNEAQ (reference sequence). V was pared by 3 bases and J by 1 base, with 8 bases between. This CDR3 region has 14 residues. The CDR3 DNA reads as TGTGCCAGCAGCTTCGACGGGGGCACAGATACGCAGTATTTT. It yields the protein CASSFDGGTDTQYF.

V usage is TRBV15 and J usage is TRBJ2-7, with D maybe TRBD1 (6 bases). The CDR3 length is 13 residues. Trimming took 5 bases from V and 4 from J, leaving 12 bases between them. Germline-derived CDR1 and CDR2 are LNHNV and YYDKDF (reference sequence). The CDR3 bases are TGTGCCACCAGCGGACAGACACAGTACGAGCAGTACTTC. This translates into CATSGQTQYEQYF.

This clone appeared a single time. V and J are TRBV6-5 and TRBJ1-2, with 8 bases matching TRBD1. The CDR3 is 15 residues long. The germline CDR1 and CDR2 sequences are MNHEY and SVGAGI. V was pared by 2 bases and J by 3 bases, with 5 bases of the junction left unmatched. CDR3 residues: CASSYLGQEDYGYTF. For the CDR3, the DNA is TGTGCCAGCAGTTACCTGGGACAGGAGGACTATGGCTACACCTTC.

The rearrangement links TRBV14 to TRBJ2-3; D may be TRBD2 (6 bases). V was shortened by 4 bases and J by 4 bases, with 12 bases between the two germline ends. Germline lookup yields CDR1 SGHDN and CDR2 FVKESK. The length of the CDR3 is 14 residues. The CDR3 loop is CASSPGGASDTQYF. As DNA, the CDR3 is TGTGCCAGCAGCCCTGGCGGGGCATCAGATACGCAGTATTTT.

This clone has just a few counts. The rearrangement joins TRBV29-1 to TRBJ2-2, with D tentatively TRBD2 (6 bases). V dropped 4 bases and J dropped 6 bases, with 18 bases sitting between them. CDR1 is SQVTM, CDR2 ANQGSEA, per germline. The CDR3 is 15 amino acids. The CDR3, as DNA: TGCAGCGTTGCAATAACTAGCAAATTGGCCGGGGAGCTGTTTTTT. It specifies CSVAITSKLAGELFF.

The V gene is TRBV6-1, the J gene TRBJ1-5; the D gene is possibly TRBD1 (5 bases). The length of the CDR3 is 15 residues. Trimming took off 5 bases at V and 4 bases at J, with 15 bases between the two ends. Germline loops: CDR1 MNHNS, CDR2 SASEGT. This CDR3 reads CASSRRMGGNQPQHF. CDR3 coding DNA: TGTGCCAGCAGTCGACGCATGGGGGGTAATCAGCCCCAGCATTTT.

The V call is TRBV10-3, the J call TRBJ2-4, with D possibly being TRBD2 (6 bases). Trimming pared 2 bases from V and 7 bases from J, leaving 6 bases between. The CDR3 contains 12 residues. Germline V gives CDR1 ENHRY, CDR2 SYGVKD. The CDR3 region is CAISEGGNIQYF. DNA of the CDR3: TGTGCCATCAGTGAGGGGGGGAACATTCAGTACTTC.

The CDR3 DNA sequence: TGTGCCAGCTCACCACAACTGGGCACCTCTGGAAACACCATATATTTT. As protein: CASSPQLGTSGNTIYF. The chain employs TRBV18 and TRBJ1-3; D remains ambiguous. The CDR3 has 16 residues. Trimming took off 1 base at V and 0 bases at J, with 10 bases between the two ends. Germline V lookup: CDR1 KGHSH, CDR2 LQKENI.